This paragraph covers one T cell receptor beta chain sequence. What it recognizes is unknown. These data belong to a study of beta chain features in type 1 diabetes. Investigators reverse transcribed all isolated RNA, so they sequenced expressed TCRB transcripts. The table came from immunoSEQ multiplex PCR; TCRdb's copy has only in-frame clones and leaves some out. Of approximately 120,000 clones listed, 30% to 50% were seen once; the top ten hold about 0.07%. The CDR3 runs 15 residues. V was trimmed by 4 bases and J by 0 bases, leaving 13 bases between them. Germline V lookup: CDR1 SGHDT, CDR2 YYEEEE. Study outcomes and limitations: An over-representation of cells with high TCR expression could result from cDNA sequencing.

All sorted populations exceeded 95% purity. This chain connects TRBV5-6 to TRBJ1-2; no clear D. Sequencing used stem cell memory CD4+ T cells from blood. This clonotype was sampled from a woman aged 18 to 35 in good health. CDR3 DNA sequence: TGTGCCAGCAGCGGAAAAGGAGGCCCTAACTATGGCTACACCTTC. Translation gives CASSGKGGPNYGYTF.